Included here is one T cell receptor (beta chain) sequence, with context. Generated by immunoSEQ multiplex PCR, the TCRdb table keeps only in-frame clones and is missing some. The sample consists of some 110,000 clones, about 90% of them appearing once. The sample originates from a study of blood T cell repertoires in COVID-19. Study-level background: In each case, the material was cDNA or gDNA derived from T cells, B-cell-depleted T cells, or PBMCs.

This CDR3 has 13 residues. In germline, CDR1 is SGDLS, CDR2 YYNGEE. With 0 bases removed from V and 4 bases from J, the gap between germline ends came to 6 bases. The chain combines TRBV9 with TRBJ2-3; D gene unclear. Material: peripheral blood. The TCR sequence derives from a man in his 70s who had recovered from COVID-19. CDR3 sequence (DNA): TGTGCCAGCAGCGTAGGTGGAGCAGATACGCAGTATTTT. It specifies CASSVGGADTQYF.